A single sample gave rise to the 16 T cell receptor beta chains below, sequenced in a study of T cells in Graves' hyperthyroidism and ophthalmopathy. From RNA transcripts, TCR beta CDR3 regions were amplified. First-round RT-PCR of the TCR CDR3 relied on the HTBI primer set. TCRdb recomputed calls from the multiplex PCR reads with MiXCR, one row per CDR3 protein. The profile shows 600,000 or so distinct CDR3 sequences, 14% of them singletons. Sequencing was performed on blood. Every receptor here comes from a young woman with Graves' ophthalmopathy.

About this clonotype: One base away lies a much larger clone, so this may be a sequencing read error. V usage is TRBV12-3 or TRBV12-4 and J usage is TRBJ2-3; 7 bases fit TRBD2. The CDR3 sequence is 13 residues long. J lost 6 bases, V lost 8 bases, and 8 bases had no gene match. Here the CDR3 DNA reads TGTGCCAGCGGAGGGTACGGGGGGGATACGCAGTATTTT. This sequence encodes CASGGYGGDTQYF.

This clonotype was detected ten times or more. CDR3 bases: TGTGCCACCAGCCAGCCAGACGGGCGATACAATGAGCAGTTCTTC. This codes for CATSQPDGRYNEQFF. V usage is TRBV28 and J usage is TRBJ2-1; no clear D gene. This CDR3 has 15 residues. Trimming left V 10 bases short and J 4 bases short, with 20 bases between. From germline, CDR1 is MDHEN and CDR2 SYDVKM.

The gene calls are TRBV20-1 and TRBJ1-2, with 9 bases fitting TRBD1. Per germline, CDR1 DFQATT and CDR2 SNEGSKA (reference sequence). Unmatched junction bases numbered 9, after V lost 2 bases and J lost 5 bases. The CDR3 length is 15 residues. The CDR3 DNA follows: TGCAGTGCTAGAAGACAGGGGGGCGGAGGTTATGGCTACACCTTC. It translates to CSARRQGGGGYGYTF.

This rearrangement joins TRBV29-1 to TRBJ2-2, with 7 bases lining up with TRBD1. Germline V gene lookup returns CDR1 SQVTM and CDR2 ANQGSEA. This CDR3 has 12 residues. J lost 4 bases, V lost 6 bases, and 2 bases had no gene match. The CDR3 sequence: CSVTGPTGELFF. The CDR3 bases are TGCAGCGTGACAGGGCCCACCGGGGAGCTGTTTTTT.

The V and J genes are TRBV27 and TRBJ1-1, with a tentative D call TRBD1 (6 bases). Trimming removed 0 bases at V and 4 bases at J, with 9 bases between. CDR1 and CDR2 (germline): MNHEY, SMNVEV (reference sequence). CDR3 length equals 14 residues. The CDR3 loop reads CASSLSRDTTEAFF. The CDR3 DNA is TGTGCCAGCAGTTTATCCCGGGACACCACTGAAGCTTTCTTT.

This clonotype was seen many times. This chain uses TRBV7-9 with TRBJ2-1; D possibly matches TRBD1 or TRBD2 (6 bases each). V gave up 5 bases and J gave up 3 bases, with 14 bases separating them. CDR3 length: 15 amino acids. Germline-derived CDR1 and CDR2 are SEHNR and FQNEAQ (reference sequence). The CDR3 bases are TGTGCCAGCAGCCAAGGGGGGTCGTACTACAATGAGCAGTTCTTC. Residues: CASSQGGSYYNEQFF.

This clonotype was picked up many times. The CDR3 DNA sequence: TGTGCCAGCAGTTTTCCGGGGTACGAGCAGTACTTC. This translates into CASSFPGYEQYF. V is TRBV28 and J is TRBJ2-7, with D maybe TRBD2 (5 bases). The germline V gene encodes CDR1 MDHEN and CDR2 SYDVKM. V was pared by 3 bases and J by 4 bases, with 7 bases between. This CDR3 spans 12 amino acids. Together with reference TRBV28 and TRBJ2-7, the CDR3 gives the full variable domain: DVKVTQSSRYLVKRTGEKVFLECVQDMDHENMFWYRQDPGLGLRLIYFSYDVKMKEKGDIPEGYSVSREKKERFSLILESASTNQTSMYLCASSFPGYEQYFGPGTRLTVT.

The V gene is TRBV7-9, the J gene TRBJ1-2; no firm D call. Germline CDR1 reads SEHNR; CDR2 reads FQNEAQ (reference sequence). Trimming removed 5 bases at V and 0 bases at J, with 19 bases between. This CDR3 spans 17 amino acids. CDR3 residues: CASSVTTAGHTNYGYTF. In DNA form, the CDR3 reads TGTGCCAGCAGCGTTACCACCGCAGGTCATACTAACTATGGCTACACCTTC.

This clonotype was counted only a few times. The genes are TRBV7-6 and TRBJ1-1; TRBD1 might be the D (6 bases). This CDR3 is built from 13 residues. Germline assignment: CDR1 SGHVS and CDR2 FNYEAQ. The V end was cut by 6 bases, the J end by 5 bases, with 13 bases between. The CDR3 loop is CASRRGGRTEAFF. The CDR3, as DNA: TGTGCCAGCAGACGAGGGGGGCGTACTGAAGCTTTCTTT.

This clonotype was counted a few times. The rearrangement joins TRBV20-1 to TRBJ2-3, with a tentative D call TRBD1 (6 bases). Per the germline V gene, CDR1 is DFQATT and CDR2 is SNEGSKA (reference sequence). V lost 1 base and J lost 2, with 16 bases in between. The CDR3 has 16 residues. For the CDR3, the DNA is TGCAGTGCTAGAGGTCGGGACACAGTTTTCACAGATACGCAGTATTTT. Translating it yields CSARGRDTVFTDTQYF.

This clonotype was observed many times. V is TRBV7-3 and J is TRBJ2-5, with 10 nucleotides matching TRBD2. V shed 4 bases, J shed 3 bases, and the junction held 5 bases outside the gene matches. CDR1 is SGHTA, CDR2 FQGTGA, per germline. The CDR3 length is 15 residues. The CDR3 here is CASSSGLAKEETQYF. The CDR3 coding sequence is TGTGCCAGCAGCTCGGGACTAGCGAAGGAAGAGACCCAGTACTTC.

Regarding this clonotype: Mismatch with germline at one junction end may stem from a read error. J is TRBJ2-7 and V is TRBV6-5; D may be TRBD1 or TRBD2 (6 bases each). The CDR3 consists of 15 residues. CDR1 and CDR2 (germline): MNHEY, SVGAGI. The CDR3 sequence is CASSYPRDTRYGQYF. DNA of the CDR3: TGTGCCAGCAGTTACCCGCGGGACACCCGCTACGGGCAGTACTTC.

Notes on this clonotype: Compared with germline, one end of the junction differs, possibly owing to a read error. This chain links TRBV27 with TRBJ1-5; 11 bases match TRBD1. This CDR3 contains 14 residues. The germline V gene has CDR1 MNHEY and CDR2 SMNVEV (reference sequence). CDR3 in amino acids: CASSSGTGGQTQHF. The CDR3 DNA is TGTGCCAGCAGCAGCGGGACAGGGGGTCAGACCCAGCATTTT.

This clonotype was recorded once. This may be a read error, as it is one base from a much larger clone. This sequence joins TRBV7-2 and TRBJ1-1, with D possibly matching TRBD1 (6 bases). This CDR3 has 13 amino acids. The germline V gene has CDR1 SGHTA and CDR2 FQGNSA. Trimming removed 1 base at V and 7 bases at J, with 10 bases between. DNA for the CDR3: TGTGCCAGCAGCTTAGGGACAGCTTATGAAGCTTTCTTT. It is translated as CASSLGTAYEAFF.

This clonotype was recorded many times. The CDR3 DNA is TGTGCCAGCAGTTACTCTTCCCTCGGACTAGCGGGAGGCGTGCAGTATTTT. It specifies CASSYSSLGLAGGVQYF. V gene TRBV6-5 combines with J gene TRBJ2-3; the match to TRBD2 covers 14 bases. The CDR3 has 17 amino acids. V lost 0 bases to trimming and J lost 11 bases; unmatched junction nucleotides: 10. CDR1 and CDR2 (germline): MNHEY, SVGAGI.

In its sample, this clonotype was seen many times. The chain's CDR3 is CASSSAGESYEQYF. The CDR3 DNA follows: TGTGCCAGCAGTTCCGCCGGTGAATCCTACGAGCAGTACTTC. The genes are TRBV28 and TRBJ2-7; unclear D gene. Germline CDR1 reads MDHEN; CDR2 reads SYDVKM. This CDR3 has 14 residues. Trimming took 4 bases from V and 1 from J, leaving 11 bases between them.